This T cell receptor (beta chain) was retrieved from a study of blood T cell repertoires in COVID-19. The ends were cut back, 3 bases at V and 5 bases at J, with 6 bases in the middle. CDR3 length equals 12 residues. From germline, CDR1 is KGHSH and CDR2 LQKENI. Profiled with immunoSEQ multiplex PCR; TCRdb holds only in-frame clones, not every one. The sample lists 250,000 to 350,000 clones, under 90% seen once, with roughly 2.9% in the top ten. This TCR was sampled from a woman between 50 and 59 years old who had been exposed to COVID-19. This chain joins TRBV18 and TRBJ2-3; unclear D gene. Sequenced input: PBMCs or T cells enriched from blood (not recorded which). The CDR3 sequence is CASSPPGDTQYF. In DNA form, the CDR3 reads TGTGCCAGCTCACCCCCAGGAGATACGCAGTATTTT.